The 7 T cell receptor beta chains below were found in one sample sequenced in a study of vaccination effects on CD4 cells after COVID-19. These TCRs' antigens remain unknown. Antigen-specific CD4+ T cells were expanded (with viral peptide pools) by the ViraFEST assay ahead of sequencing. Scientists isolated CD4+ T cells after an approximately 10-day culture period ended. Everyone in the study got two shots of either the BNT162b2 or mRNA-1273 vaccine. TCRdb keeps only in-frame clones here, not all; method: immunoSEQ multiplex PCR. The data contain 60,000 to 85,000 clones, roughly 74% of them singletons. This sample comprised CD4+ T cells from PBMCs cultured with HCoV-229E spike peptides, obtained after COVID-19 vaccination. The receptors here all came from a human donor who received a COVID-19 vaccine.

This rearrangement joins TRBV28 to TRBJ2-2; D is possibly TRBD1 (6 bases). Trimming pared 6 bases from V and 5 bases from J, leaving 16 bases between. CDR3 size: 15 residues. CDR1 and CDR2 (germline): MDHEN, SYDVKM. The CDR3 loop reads CASSPQGRRTGELFF. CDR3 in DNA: TGTGCCAGCAGCCCCCAGGGGCGCCGGACCGGGGAGCTGTTTTTT.

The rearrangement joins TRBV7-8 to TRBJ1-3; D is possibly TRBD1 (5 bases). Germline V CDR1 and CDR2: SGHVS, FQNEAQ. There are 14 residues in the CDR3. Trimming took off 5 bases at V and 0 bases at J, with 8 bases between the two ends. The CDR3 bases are TGTGCCAGCAGCCGAGGGACCTCTGGAAACACCATATATTTT. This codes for CASSRGTSGNTIYF.

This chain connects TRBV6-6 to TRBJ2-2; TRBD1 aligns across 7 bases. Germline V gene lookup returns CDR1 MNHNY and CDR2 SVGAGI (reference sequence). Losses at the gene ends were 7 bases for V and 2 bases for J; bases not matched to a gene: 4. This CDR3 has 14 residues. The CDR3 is CASKGDSNTGELFF. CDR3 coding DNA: TGTGCCAGCAAGGGGGACAGTAACACCGGGGAGCTGTTTTTT.

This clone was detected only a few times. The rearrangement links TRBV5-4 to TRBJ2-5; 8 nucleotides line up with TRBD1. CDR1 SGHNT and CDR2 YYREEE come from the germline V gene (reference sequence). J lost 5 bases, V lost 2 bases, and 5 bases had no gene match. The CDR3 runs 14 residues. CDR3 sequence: CASSFSTGGETQYF. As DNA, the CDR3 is TGTGCCAGCAGCTTCTCTACAGGGGGGGAGACCCAGTACTTC. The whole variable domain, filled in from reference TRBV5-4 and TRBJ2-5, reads ETGVTQSPTHLIKTRGQQVTLRCSSQSGHNTVSWYQQALGQGPQFIFQYYREEENGRGNFPPRFSGLQFPNYSSELNVNALELDDSALYLCASSFSTGGETQYFGPGTRLLVL.

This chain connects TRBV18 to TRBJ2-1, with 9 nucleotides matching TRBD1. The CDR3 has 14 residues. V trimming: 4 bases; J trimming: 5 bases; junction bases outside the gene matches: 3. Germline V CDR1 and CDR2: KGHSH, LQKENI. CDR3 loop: CASSRDRENNEQFF. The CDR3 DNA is TGTGCCAGCTCACGGGACAGGGAAAACAATGAGCAGTTCTTC.

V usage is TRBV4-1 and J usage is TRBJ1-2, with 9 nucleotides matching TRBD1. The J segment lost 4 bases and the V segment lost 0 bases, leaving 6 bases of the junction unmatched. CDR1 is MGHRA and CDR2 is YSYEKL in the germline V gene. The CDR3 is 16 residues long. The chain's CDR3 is CASSQDGTGRLYGYTF. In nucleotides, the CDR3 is TGCGCCAGCAGCCAAGATGGGACAGGGAGACTCTATGGCTACACCTTC.

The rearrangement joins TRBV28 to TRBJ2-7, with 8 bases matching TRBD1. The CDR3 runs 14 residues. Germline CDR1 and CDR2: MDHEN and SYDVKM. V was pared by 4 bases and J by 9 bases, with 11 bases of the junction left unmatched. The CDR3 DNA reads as TGTGCCAGCAGTTCGCAGGGGGCCCTCCCGGGGCAGTACGTC. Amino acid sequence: CASSSQGALPGQYV.